The text below deals with one T cell receptor beta chain. Its antigen is unidentified. The CDR3 has 15 amino acids. Per the germline V gene, CDR1 is SGDLS and CDR2 is YYNGEE. V dropped 4 bases and J dropped 4; count of bases not matched to a gene: 6. As defined, naive CD8 cells were CD45RO-negative and positively selected for CCR7, with terminally differentiated effector memory CD45RA+ cells excluded. Libraries were prepared by immunoSEQ multiplex PCR; TCRdb keeps only in-frame clonotypes and omits some of them. The sample contains about 2 million clones, approximately 94% of which appear only once. This sample was taken from a study of shared clonotypes between healthy human individuals. Overall study findings and caveats: Compared with clonotypes that all four donors shared, non-shared clonotypes had lower generation probabilities.

Sequencing was performed on naive CD8+ T cells sorted from blood. The J gene is TRBJ2-7, the V gene TRBV9; 12 bases are shared with TRBD2. This TCR was recovered from a man younger than 30 in good health. Written as DNA, the CDR3 is TGTGCCAGCAGCCCACTAGCGGGGGGCCCATACGAGCAGTACTTC. It translates to CASSPLAGGPYEQYF.